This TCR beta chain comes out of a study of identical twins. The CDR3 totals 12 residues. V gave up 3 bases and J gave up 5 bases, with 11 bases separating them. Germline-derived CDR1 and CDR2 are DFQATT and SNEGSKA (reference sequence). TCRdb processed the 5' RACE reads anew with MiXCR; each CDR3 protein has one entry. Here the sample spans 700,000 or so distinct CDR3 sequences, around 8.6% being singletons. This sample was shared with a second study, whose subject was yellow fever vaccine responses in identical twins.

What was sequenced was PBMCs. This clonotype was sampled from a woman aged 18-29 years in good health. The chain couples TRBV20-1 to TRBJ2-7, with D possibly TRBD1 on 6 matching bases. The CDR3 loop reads CSASGGLDEQYF. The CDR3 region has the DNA TGCAGTGCTAGTGGGGGCCTGGACGAGCAGTACTTC.